The T cell receptor (beta chain) described here comes from a study of shared clonotypes between healthy human individuals. Study-level background: The cohort comprised a couple of women and a few men. Their ages spanned 18 to 49 years.

Profiling relied on immunoSEQ multiplex PCR, and the TCRdb table lists in-frame clones only, not all of them. The sample has over a million clones, around 98.5% seen once. V lost 0 bases to trimming and J lost 9 bases, with 12 bases between them. CDR3 size: 13 residues. The germline V gene encodes CDR1 LGHNA and CDR2 YSLEER. The chain joins TRBV4-3 to TRBJ2-7, with D uncertain. The specimen sequenced was naive CD4+ T cells sorted from blood. Sample subset: CD45RA+ positively selected. This receptor was obtained from a man aged 25-45 years in good health. The CDR3, as DNA: TGCGCCAGCAGCCAAGATCGTGGTACGGGGCAGTACTTC. Protein product: CASSQDRGTGQYF.